This TCR beta chain is from a study of blood T cell repertoires in COVID-19. Clones were sequenced by immunoSEQ multiplex PCR, and TCRdb holds only the in-frame ones, with some missing. The sample lists fewer than 500,000 clones; about 85% were seen once. Germline lookup yields CDR1 SGHKS and CDR2 YYEKEE (reference sequence). This CDR3 has 14 residues. The V and J ends lost 1 base and 4 bases respectively, with 12 bases between them. V gene TRBV5-5 combines with J gene TRBJ2-7; unclear D gene. Sequencing was done on a sample of PBMCs or T cells enriched from blood (not recorded which). The TCR was taken from a woman aged 18-29 years who had recovered from COVID-19. DNA of the CDR3: TGTGCCAGCAGCTTGCCCCCCCAGATTTACGAGCAGTACTTC. Its protein product is CASSLPPQIYEQYF.